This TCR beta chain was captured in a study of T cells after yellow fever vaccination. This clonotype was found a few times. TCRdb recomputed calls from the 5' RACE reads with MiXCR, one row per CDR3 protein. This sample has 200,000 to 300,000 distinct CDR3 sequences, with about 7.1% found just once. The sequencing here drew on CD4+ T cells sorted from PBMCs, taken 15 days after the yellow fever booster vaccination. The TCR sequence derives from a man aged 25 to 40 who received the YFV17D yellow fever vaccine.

Here the CDR3 reads CASRVSGGHEQYF. The CDR3 coding sequence is TGCGCCAGCAGAGTCTCAGGGGGCCACGAGCAGTACTTC. This chain links TRBV5-1 with TRBJ2-7; 8 nucleotides line up with TRBD1. The CDR3 covers 13 residues. Germline V gene data show CDR1 as SGHRS and CDR2 as YFSETQ. With V trimmed by 5 bases and J by 5 bases, 6 bases remained unmatched.